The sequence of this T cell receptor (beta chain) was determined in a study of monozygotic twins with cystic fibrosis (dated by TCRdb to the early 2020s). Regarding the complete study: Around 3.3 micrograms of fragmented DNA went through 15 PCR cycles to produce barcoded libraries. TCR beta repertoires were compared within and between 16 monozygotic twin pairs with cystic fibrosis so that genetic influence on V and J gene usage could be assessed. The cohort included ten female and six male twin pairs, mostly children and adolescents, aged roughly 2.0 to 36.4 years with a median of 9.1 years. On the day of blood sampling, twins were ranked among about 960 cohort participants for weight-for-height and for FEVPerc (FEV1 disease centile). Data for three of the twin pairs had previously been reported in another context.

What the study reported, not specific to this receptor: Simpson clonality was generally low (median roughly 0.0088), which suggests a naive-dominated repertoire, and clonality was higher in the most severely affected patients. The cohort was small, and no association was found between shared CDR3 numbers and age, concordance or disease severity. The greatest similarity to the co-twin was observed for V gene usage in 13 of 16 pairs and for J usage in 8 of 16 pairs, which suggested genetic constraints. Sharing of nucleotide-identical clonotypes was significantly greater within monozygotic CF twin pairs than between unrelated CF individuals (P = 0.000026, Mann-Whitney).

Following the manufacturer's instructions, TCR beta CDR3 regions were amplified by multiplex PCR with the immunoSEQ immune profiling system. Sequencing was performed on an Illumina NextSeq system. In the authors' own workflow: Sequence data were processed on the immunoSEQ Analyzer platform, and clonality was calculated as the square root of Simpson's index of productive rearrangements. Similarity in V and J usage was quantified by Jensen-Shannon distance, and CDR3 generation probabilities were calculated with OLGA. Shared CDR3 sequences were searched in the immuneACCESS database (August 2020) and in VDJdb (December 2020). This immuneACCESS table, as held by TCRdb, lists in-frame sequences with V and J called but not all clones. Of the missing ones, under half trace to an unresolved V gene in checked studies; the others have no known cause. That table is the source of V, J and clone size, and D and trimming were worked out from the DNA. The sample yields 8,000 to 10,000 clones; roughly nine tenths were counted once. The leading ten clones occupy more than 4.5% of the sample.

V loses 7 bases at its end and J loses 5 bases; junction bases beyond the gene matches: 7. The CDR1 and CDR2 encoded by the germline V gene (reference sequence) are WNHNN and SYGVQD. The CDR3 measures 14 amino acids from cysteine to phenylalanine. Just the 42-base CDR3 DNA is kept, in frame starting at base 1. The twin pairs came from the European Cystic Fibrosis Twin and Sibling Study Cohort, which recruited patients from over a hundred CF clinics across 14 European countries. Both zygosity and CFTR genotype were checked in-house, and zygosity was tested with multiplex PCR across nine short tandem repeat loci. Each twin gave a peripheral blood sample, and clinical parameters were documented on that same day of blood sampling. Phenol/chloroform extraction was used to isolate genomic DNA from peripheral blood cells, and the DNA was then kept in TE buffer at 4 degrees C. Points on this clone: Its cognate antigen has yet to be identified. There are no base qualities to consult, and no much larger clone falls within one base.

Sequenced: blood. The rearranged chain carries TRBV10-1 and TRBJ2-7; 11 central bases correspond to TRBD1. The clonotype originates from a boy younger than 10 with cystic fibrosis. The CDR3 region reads CASTSGQGGHEQYF. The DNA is TGCGCCAGCACCTCGGGACAGGGGGGCCACGAGCAGTACTTC.